The entry below gives a single TCR beta chain sequence along with its context. Its cognate antigen is unknown. The data were taken from a study of vaccination effects on CD4 cells after COVID-19. Clones were sequenced by immunoSEQ multiplex PCR, and TCRdb holds only the in-frame ones, with some missing. The table shows around 59,000 clones, with roughly three quarters occurring only once. Before sequencing took place, the ViraFEST assay used viral peptide pools to expand antigen-specific CD4+ T cells. Following a 10-day culture, CD4+ T cells were purified. The cohort was immunized with two doses of either the BNT162b2 or mRNA-1273 vaccine. J gave up 8 bases and V 4 bases, and 9 bases lay outside the gene matches. The germline CDR1 and CDR2 sequences are SGHRS and YFSETQ. CDR3 length: 16 residues.

Sequences were derived from CD4+ T cells from PBMCs cultured with HCoV-OC43 spike peptides, sampled after COVID-19 vaccination. The sample's subset: HCoV-OC43 spike overlapping peptide pool stimulation. The clonotype was recovered from a human donor who received a COVID-19 vaccine. The V call is TRBV5-1, the J call TRBJ1-6; TRBD1 matches at 10 bases. The CDR3 DNA reads TGCGCCAGCAGCCACTCGGGACAGGGGATCGATTCACCCCTCCACTTT. Its translation is CASSHSGQGIDSPLHF. The whole variable domain, remainder taken from reference TRBV5-1 and TRBJ1-6, is KAGVTQTPRYLIKTRGQQVTLSCSPISGHRSVSWYQQTPGQGLQFLFEYFSETQRNKGNFPGRFSGRQFSNSRSEMNVSTLELGDSALYLCASSHSGQGIDSPLHFGNGTRLTVT.